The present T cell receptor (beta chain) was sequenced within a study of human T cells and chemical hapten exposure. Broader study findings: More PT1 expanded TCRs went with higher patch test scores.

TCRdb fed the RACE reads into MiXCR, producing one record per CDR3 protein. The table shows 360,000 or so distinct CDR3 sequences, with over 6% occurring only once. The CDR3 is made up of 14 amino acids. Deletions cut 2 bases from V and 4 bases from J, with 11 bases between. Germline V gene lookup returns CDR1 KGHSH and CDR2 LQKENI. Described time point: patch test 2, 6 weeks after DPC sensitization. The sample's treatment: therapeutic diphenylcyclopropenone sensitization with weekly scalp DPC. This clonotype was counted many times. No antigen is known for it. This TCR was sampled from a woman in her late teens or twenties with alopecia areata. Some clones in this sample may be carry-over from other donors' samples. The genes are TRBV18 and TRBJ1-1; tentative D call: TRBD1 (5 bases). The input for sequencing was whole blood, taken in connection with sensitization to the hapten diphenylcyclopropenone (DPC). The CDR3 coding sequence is TGTGCCAGCTCACCAGGGGGGGGAGGCACTGAAGCTTTCTTT. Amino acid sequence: CASSPGGGGTEAFF.